This paragraph covers one TCR beta chain sequence. These data come from a study of blood T cell repertoires in COVID-19. About the study: From the United States, Italy and Spain came samples of acute and convalescent COVID-19. Sources were T cells, B-cell-depleted T cells, or PBMCs; the material itself was cDNA or gDNA.

The CDR3 loop spans 14 amino acids. V was clipped by 1 base and J by 7 bases; unmatched bases: 4. Germline CDR1 SGHRS, CDR2 YFSETQ. Original handling: Using reference gene primer amplification, nucleated cell counts were estimated. TCRdb's copy holds only in-frame clones and misses some; the assay was immunoSEQ multiplex PCR. V and J calls and clone size are given by that table; D and trimming were obtained from the DNA. This repertoire shows some 50,000 clones, about 89% found once; its top ten account for approximately 2.1%. This sequence originates from a woman of 80 years or more with COVID-19, enrolled during active disease. The sequenced sample was peripheral blood. The V and J genes are TRBV5-1 and TRBJ2-1, with 8 bases lining up with TRBD1. The CDR3 here is CASSLFRGQNEQFF. CDR3 sequence (DNA): TGCGCCAGCAGCTTGTTCAGGGGGCAGAATGAGCAGTTCTTC.